This paragraph covers one TCR beta chain sequence. The antigen is not known. The sample is drawn from a study of CD8+CD57+ T cells in acquired aplastic anemia. Study-level background: Healthy CD8+ samples averaged about 11 million reads.

Profiling that covered TCR beta VDJ and CDR3 relied on genomic DNA as its template. In TCRdb, the reads were re-called with MiXCR into one record per CDR3 protein. The sample yields 150,000 or so distinct CDR3 sequences, 55% to 80% seen once. The CDR3 extends over 16 amino acids. Germline CDR1 reads SEHNR; CDR2 reads FQNEAQ (reference sequence). Trimming cost V 4 bases and J 2 bases, with 18 bases left between them. General study results and limits: Researchers report that fewer than 35 CD8+ CDR3 sequences appeared in both patients and controls.

The genes are TRBV7-9 and TRBJ2-7; maybe TRBD1 (5 bases). Sequencing was carried out using sorted CD4+, CD8+, or CD8+CD57+ T cells (not recorded which) from PBMCs. The receptor's source is a human donor in good health. CDR3 protein: CASSSHWGSLTYEQYF. DNA for the CDR3: TGTGCCAGCAGCTCACATTGGGGCAGCTTAACCTACGAGCAGTACTTC.